A selection of T cell receptor beta chains follows, all from one sample in a study of T cell repertoires in cytomegalovirus infection. Their recognized antigens are unknown. TCRdb itself ran the reads through MiXCR, one entry per CDR3 protein. Found here are approximately 730,000 distinct CDR3 sequences, 29% of them singletons; the top ten hold 10% to 15%. The sequencing used cultured CD8+ T cells from PBMCs, collected from culture after CMV antigen stimulation. These receptors all come from a human donor in good health (CMV status not recorded). Some clones in this sample may be carry-over from other donors' samples. Each CDR3 is given with its conserved first and last residue. D genes are given only for firm matches. The listing skips clone size in some rows; elsewhere it reads once, few, many or a size class.

J,D,size,V,DNA,CDR3
TRBJ2-6,.,.,TRBV12-3/TRBV12-4,TGTGCCAGCGTGGGCTCAAGCTCTGGGGCCAACGTCCTGACTTTC,CASVGSSSGANVLTF
TRBJ1-2,TRBD1,.,TRBV6-5,TGTGCCAGCAGTTACTCCCCTACGGGACAGCCCTATGGCTACACCTTC,CASSYSPTGQPYGYTF
TRBJ1-3,TRBD1,.,TRBV6-5,TGTGCCAGCATCCCCACAGGGGGATACTACACCATATATTTT,CASIPTGGYYTIYF
TRBJ2-6,.,few,TRBV19,TGTGCCAGTCAGGAGGGGGGGCATGGGGCCAACGTCCTGACTTTC,CASQEGGHGANVLTF
TRBJ2-3,TRBD1,few,TRBV2,TGTGCCAGCGGACAGGGCGTCACAGATACGCAGTATTTT,CASGQGVTDTQYF
TRBJ2-5,.,.,TRBV28,TGTGCCAGCAGTAAGAAGTACCAAGAGACCCAGTACTTC,CASSKKYQETQYF
TRBJ1-5,.,.,TRBV2,TGTGCCAGCAGTCTTTATCCGACATTCTCTAGCAATCAGCCCCAGCATTTT,CASSLYPTFSSNQPQHF
TRBJ2-2,.,.,TRBV29-1,TGCAGCGTTGGAGGCTGGGGCACCGGGGAGCTGTTTTTT,CSVGGWGTGELFF
TRBJ2-7,.,.,TRBV7-9,TGTGCCAGCAGCTCGACAGCTCTGTTCTACGAGCAGTACTTC,CASSSTALFYEQYF
TRBJ1-2,.,.,TRBV15,TGTGCCACCAGCAGAGATGCACCTAACTATGGCTACACCTTC,CATSRDAPNYGYTF
TRBJ2-7,.,few,TRBV2,TGTGCCAGCAGGTTCCAGGGGGGAGACTACGAGCAGTACTTC,CASRFQGGDYEQYF
TRBJ1-1,.,many,TRBV7-2,TGTGCCAGCACCATCGGCATCGGAAAAGCTTTCTTT,CASTIGIGKAFF
TRBJ2-6,.,.,TRBV10-3,TGTGCCATCAGTGAGTTAGGGGACTCTGGGGCCAACGTCCTGACTTTC,CAISELGDSGANVLTF
TRBJ1-2,.,.,TRBV19,TGTGCCAGTAGTCCGGAATTGGGGGCACGTCTCCTTAACTATGGCTACACCTTC,CASSPELGARLLNYGYTF
TRBJ1-4,TRBD1,.,TRBV6-6,TGTGCCAGCAGTACGCTAGACAGGGGGTCTAATGAAAAACTGTTTTTT,CASSTLDRGSNEKLFF
TRBJ2-1,.,few,TRBV6-5,TGTGCCAGCAGTTACGGGGGGAGGGGGAATGAGCAGTTCTTC,CASSYGGRGNEQFF
TRBJ2-1,TRBD1,.,TRBV4-2,TGTGCCAGCAGCCTGGCCGACGGACAGGGCGATGAGCAGTTCTTC,CASSLADGQGDEQFF
TRBJ2-5,.,.,TRBV20-1,TGCAGTGCACGTGTGGGGACCCAGTACTTC,CSARVGTQYF